One sample yielded the 26 T cell receptor beta chains listed below, sequenced in a study of CD8 T cells in ankylosing spondylitis. Overall study results and limits: A TCR beta motif of several highly homologous variants seemed to mark ankylosing spondylitis blood.

Their recognized antigens are unknown. One entry per CDR3 protein results from TCRdb running MiXCR on the 5' RACE reads. This sample carries approximately 540,000 distinct CDR3 sequences, about 12% of them seen once, and the ten largest clones take about 6.8%. Sequences were obtained from blood, either unsorted or a sorted T cell fraction (not recorded which). The receptor source for this set is a male donor with ankylosing spondylitis.

This clonotype was seen many times. The chain links TRBV12-3 or TRBV12-4 to TRBJ1-5, with D maybe TRBD1 (5 bases). The CDR3 runs 14 residues. The V end was cut by 4 bases, the J end by 7 bases, with 14 bases between. The CDR3 DNA reads as TGTGCCAGCAGTTATGGGGCAGCAGGGCAGCCCCAGCATTTT. It codes for CASSYGAAGQPQHF.

This chain links TRBV11-1 with TRBJ2-5; D unclear. The ends were cut back, 0 bases at V and 0 bases at J, with 20 bases in the middle. CDR3 length equals 19 residues. Germline V CDR1 and CDR2: SGHAT, FQDESV (reference sequence). CDR3 coding DNA: TGTGCCAGCAGCTTAGCGCCCAAACTGAACAGCCCGTACCAAGAGACCCAGTACTTC. It translates to CASSLAPKLNSPYQETQYF.

The chain is built from TRBV14 and TRBJ2-1, with 11 bases fitting TRBD2. Germline V gene lookup returns CDR1 SGHDN and CDR2 FVKESK. The CDR3 runs 16 residues. The V segment lost 1 base and the J segment 8 bases; nucleotides outside the gene matches: 7. CDR3 sequence: CASSQGLLAGVDEQFF. CDR3 bases: TGTGCCAGCAGCCAAGGCCTACTAGCGGGAGTCGATGAGCAGTTCTTC.

The chain is built from TRBV3-1 and TRBJ2-2, with no clear D. V was shortened by 1 base and J by 1 base, with 7 bases between the two germline ends. The CDR3 is 15 residues long. Per the germline V gene, CDR1 is LGHDT and CDR2 is YNNKEL (reference sequence). CDR3 in DNA: TGTGCCAGCAGCCAAGTGTACAAGAACACCGGGGAGCTGTTTTTT. It specifies CASSQVYKNTGELFF.

The V and J genes are TRBV7-2 and TRBJ1-1; the D gene is possibly TRBD1 (6 bases). This CDR3 is built from 14 residues. Per germline, CDR1 SGHTA and CDR2 FQGNSA. Trimming pared 2 bases from V and 3 bases from J, leaving 10 bases between. CDR3 coding DNA: TGTGCCAGCAGCTTACGGGGGCTTCACACTGAAGCTTTCTTT. Translating gives CASSLRGLHTEAFF. Full variable domain (rest looked up from reference TRBV7-2 and TRBJ1-1): GAGVSQSPSNKVTEKGKDVELRCDPISGHTALYWYRQSLGQGLEFLIYFQGNSAPDKSGLPSDRFSAERTGGSVSTLTIQRTQQEDSAVYLCASSLRGLHTEAFFGQGTRLTVV.

This chain connects TRBV3-1 to TRBJ1-3; TRBD1 matches at 9 bases. This CDR3 spans 14 amino acids. Germline CDR1 is LGHDT and CDR2 is YNNKEL (reference sequence). J gave up 8 bases and V 1 base, and 3 bases lay outside the gene matches. CDR3 amino acids: CASSQGTGEDTIYF. DNA for the CDR3: TGTGCCAGCAGCCAAGGGACAGGGGAGGACACCATATATTTT.

The chain carries TRBV28 and TRBJ2-7, with D uncertain. The ends were cut back, 4 bases at V and 2 bases at J, with 12 bases in the middle. Germline CDR1 MDHEN, CDR2 SYDVKM. The CDR3 is 14 amino acids. This chain's CDR3 is CASSSLGGTYEQYV. DNA for the CDR3: TGTGCCAGCAGTTCCCTGGGCGGAACCTACGAGCAGTACGTC.

The J gene is TRBJ1-2, the V gene TRBV12-3 or TRBV12-4; D remains ambiguous. This CDR3 is 14 amino acids long. V lost 3 bases and J lost 5, with 13 bases in between. This CDR3 is CASSLRENRYGYTF. In DNA, the CDR3 is TGTGCCAGCAGTTTGAGAGAAAACCGATATGGCTACACCTTC.

The V call is TRBV5-6, the J call TRBJ2-3; D call uncertain. Germline lookup yields CDR1 SGHDT and CDR2 YYEEEE. V was pared by 4 bases and J by 8 bases, with 11 bases between. This CDR3 has 12 residues. The CDR3 sequence is CASSILLGTQYF. The CDR3 DNA reads as TGTGCCAGCAGCATCCTTTTGGGTACGCAGTATTTT. Full variable domain (outside the CDR3, taken from reference TRBV5-6 and TRBJ2-3): DAGVTQSPTHLIKTRGQQVTLRCSPKSGHDTVSWYQQALGQGPQFIFQYYEEEERQRGNFPDRFSGHQFPNYSSELNVNALLLGDSALYLCASSILLGTQYFGPGTRLTVL.

The DNA of the CDR3 is TGCAGTGCTTTTGACAGGGGGAACACTGAAGCTTTCTTT. It yields the protein CSAFDRGNTEAFF. V usage is TRBV20-1 and J usage is TRBJ1-1; 8 nucleotides line up with TRBD1. The CDR3 has 13 amino acids. The V and J ends lost 5 bases and 1 base, in that order; junction bases with no gene match: 3. Germline CDR1 and CDR2: DFQATT and SNEGSKA (reference sequence).

This clonotype was observed a handful of times. The genes are TRBV7-9 and TRBJ1-5; no firm D call. CDR3 length: 15 amino acids. Germline CDR1 and CDR2: SEHNR and FQNEAQ (reference sequence). Trimming took 1 base from V and 2 from J, leaving 9 bases between them. The CDR3 DNA reads as TGTGCCAGCAGCTTAGGAAGCAGAGGCAATCAGCCCCAGCATTTT. Encoded protein: CASSLGSRGNQPQHF. Full variable domain (missing parts from reference TRBV7-9 and TRBJ1-5): DTGVSQNPRHKITKRGQNVTFRCDPISEHNRLYWYRQTLGQGPEFLTYFQNEAQLEKSRLLSDRFSAERPKGSFSTLEIQRTEQGDSAMYLCASSLGSRGNQPQHFGDGTRLSIL.

This clonotype appeared many times. The chain carries TRBV29-1 and TRBJ2-1, with 8 bases that match TRBD1. V was pared by 3 bases and J by 7 bases, with 8 bases of the junction left unmatched. This CDR3 is built from 14 residues. Germline CDR1 and CDR2: SQVTM and ANQGSEA. CDR3: CSVERQGMGNEQFF. In DNA, the CDR3 is TGCAGCGTTGAGAGACAGGGGATGGGGAATGAGCAGTTCTTC.

This chain connects TRBV19 to TRBJ2-1, with 7 bases identical to TRBD1. J gave up 1 base and V 8 bases, and 5 bases lay outside the gene matches. This CDR3 has 14 residues. Per the germline V gene, CDR1 is LNHDA and CDR2 is SQIVND (reference sequence). The chain's CDR3 is CASHVTGSYNEQFF. The CDR3, as DNA: TGTGCCAGTCATGTGACAGGGTCCTACAATGAGCAGTTCTTC.

This sequence joins TRBV20-1 and TRBJ1-2; the match to TRBD1 covers 12 bases. The V and J ends lost 6 bases and 4 bases, in that order; junction bases with no gene match: 3. The CDR3 totals 13 residues. Germline assignment: CDR1 DFQATT and CDR2 SNEGSKA (reference sequence). CDR3 nucleotide sequence: TGCAGTGCACCGGGACAGGGGGCCTATGGCTACACCTTC. It is translated as CSAPGQGAYGYTF.

The V gene is TRBV20-1, the J gene TRBJ1-1; D remains ambiguous. The CDR3 totals 13 residues. Trimming pared 5 bases from V and 4 bases from J, leaving 14 bases between. From germline, CDR1 is DFQATT and CDR2 SNEGSKA (reference sequence). The CDR3 nucleotides read TGCAGTGCTCCCGGGGAGGGCTTCACTGAAGCTTTCTTT. Amino acid sequence: CSAPGEGFTEAFF.

This clonotype was picked up many times. This chain joins TRBV29-1 and TRBJ2-3; no reliable D call. This CDR3 spans 11 amino acids. The germline V and J ends were trimmed by 4 bases and 4 bases, with 6 bases remaining between them. Germline lookup yields CDR1 SQVTM and CDR2 ANQGSEA. In DNA, the CDR3 is TGCAGCGTTGGGCAGGCAGATACGCAGTATTTT. The encoded protein is CSVGQADTQYF.

This clonotype appeared many times. This sequence joins TRBV5-1 and TRBJ2-7; D is unresolved. V lost 7 bases to trimming and J lost 6 bases, with 14 bases between them. Looked up from germline, CDR1 is SGHRS and CDR2 is YFSETQ. This CDR3 has 12 amino acids. The CDR3 sequence is CASGSSGSEQYF. As DNA, the CDR3 is TGCGCCAGCGGGTCCTCGGGCAGCGAGCAGTACTTC.

This clonotype has just a few counts. V is TRBV14 and J is TRBJ2-1, with a possible D match to TRBD2 (6 bases). Germline loops: CDR1 SGHDN, CDR2 FVKESK. Trimming left V 0 bases short and J 16 bases short, with 16 bases between. The CDR3 consists of 13 residues. CDR3 region: CASSQDSPGVRFF. The CDR3 region has the DNA TGTGCCAGCAGCCAAGATTCGCCGGGAGTGCGTTTCTTC.

The sample holds a few counts of this clonotype. The genes are TRBV25-1 and TRBJ2-3; D is unresolved. The CDR3 loop spans 16 amino acids. V lost 3 bases and J lost 0, with 13 bases in between. Germline V lookup: CDR1 MGHDK, CDR2 SYGVNS. CDR3 bases: TGTGCCAGCAGTGATTGGACCCCCCGTAGCACAGATACGCAGTATTTT. Translation: CASSDWTPRSTDTQYF.

This clonotype has at least ten counts. The chain combines TRBV12-3 or TRBV12-4 with TRBJ2-1; a weak D match, TRBD2 (6 bases). With 5 bases removed from V and 4 bases from J, the gap between germline ends came to 12 bases. CDR3 length equals 14 residues. DNA of the CDR3: TGTGCCAGCAGTCCCGTTAGCGGTTACAATGAGCAGTTCTTC. It specifies CASSPVSGYNEQFF.

The CDR3 bases are TGTGCCAGCAGTTATTATGTCCCCACAGACACCGGGGAGCTGTTTTTT. Its translation is CASSYYVPTDTGELFF. J is TRBJ2-2 and V is TRBV6-2 or TRBV6-3; no clear D. This CDR3 has 16 amino acids. Trimming took 3 bases from V and 3 from J, leaving 14 bases between them. The germline CDR1 and CDR2 sequences are MNHEY and SVGEGT.

This clonotype was detected only a few times. The J gene is TRBJ2-7, the V gene TRBV5-4; weak D call: TRBD1 (5 bases). Germline CDR1 SGHNT, CDR2 YYREEE (reference sequence). The CDR3 is made up of 12 amino acids. V was clipped by 5 bases and J by 3 bases, with 9 bases between them. CDR3 nucleotides: TGTGCCAGCAGTAAACAGGACTACGAGCAGTACTTC. Its protein is CASSKQDYEQYF.

This clonotype was observed a few times. The chain is built from TRBV5-1 and TRBJ2-3; 7 nucleotides match TRBD2. The V and J ends lost 0 bases and 2 bases, in that order; junction bases with no gene match: 3. Per the germline V gene, CDR1 is SGHRS and CDR2 is YFSETQ. The CDR3 covers 15 residues. The CDR3 coding sequence is TGCGCCAGCAGCTTGGGAGCGGGAAACACAGATACGCAGTATTTT. It is translated as CASSLGAGNTDTQYF.

The rearrangement uses TRBV3-1 and TRBJ2-5, with D unresolved. Trimming stripped 3 bases from V and 3 bases from J, with 14 bases between. In germline, CDR1 is LGHDT, CDR2 YNNKEL (reference sequence). The CDR3 extends over 15 amino acids. The CDR3 sequence is CASSQLAGYEETQYF. The CDR3, as DNA: TGTGCCAGCAGCCAGCTCGCCGGATACGAAGAGACCCAGTACTTC.

This clonotype was seen only a few times. The chain has TRBV6-5 and TRBJ2-5; 7 positions agree with TRBD1. CDR1 and CDR2 (germline): MNHEY, SVGAGI. This CDR3 region has 15 residues. J gave up 1 base and V 1 base, and 3 bases lay outside the gene matches. CDR3 sequence (DNA): TGTGCCAGCAGTTACTTAGACAGGGCCCAAGAGACCCAGTACTTC. Residues: CASSYLDRAQETQYF.

This clonotype was recorded a few times. This chain uses TRBV25-1 with TRBJ1-2; tentative D call: TRBD1 (6 bases). The CDR3 contains 13 residues. Trimming removed 6 bases at V and 0 bases at J, with 8 bases between. Germline V gene sequence: CDR1 MGHDK, CDR2 SYGVNS. CDR3 protein: CASRGTTNYGYTF. CDR3 bases: TGTGCCAGCAGGGGGACAACTAACTATGGCTACACCTTC.